This entry describes one TCR beta chain. No antigen is known for it. These data originate in a study of T cells in localized non-small cell lung cancer. Study-wide points: A median of about 58 of the top 100 tumor clones appeared in adjacent lung, which was paired and uninvolved.

The ends were cut back, 4 bases at V and 7 bases at J, with 21 bases in the middle. CDR3 length: 15 residues. CDR1 is SGHRS and CDR2 is YFSETQ in the germline V gene. Method: immunoSEQ multiplex PCR; TCRdb's copy keeps in-frame clones and lacks some. The sample carries under 150,000 clones, 70% to 90% recorded once. This material consisted of peripheral blood, taken before any cancer treatment. The receptor comes from a female donor over 55 with stage I lung adenocarcinoma. The chain recombines TRBV5-1 with TRBJ2-7; D remains unclear. The CDR3: CASSPTGSSLGEQYF. The CDR3 DNA follows: TGCGCCAGCAGCCCCACCGGCAGTTCCCTTGGGGAGCAGTACTTC.